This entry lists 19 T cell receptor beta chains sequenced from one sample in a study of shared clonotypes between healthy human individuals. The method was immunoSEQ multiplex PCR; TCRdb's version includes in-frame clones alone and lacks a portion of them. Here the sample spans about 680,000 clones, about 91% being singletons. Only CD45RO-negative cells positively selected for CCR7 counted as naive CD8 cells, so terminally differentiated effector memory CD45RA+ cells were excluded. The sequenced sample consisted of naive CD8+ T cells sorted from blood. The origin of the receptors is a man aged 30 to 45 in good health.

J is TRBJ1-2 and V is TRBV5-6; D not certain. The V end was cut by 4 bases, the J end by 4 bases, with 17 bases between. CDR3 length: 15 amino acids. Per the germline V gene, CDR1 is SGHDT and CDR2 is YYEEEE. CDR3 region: CASSPSSAFFYGYTF. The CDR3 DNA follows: TGTGCCAGCAGCCCGAGTTCCGCTTTCTTCTATGGCTACACCTTC. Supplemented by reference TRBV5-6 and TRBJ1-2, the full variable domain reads DAGVTQSPTHLIKTRGQQVTLRCSPKSGHDTVSWYQQALGQGPQFIFQYYEEEERQRGNFPDRFSGHQFPNYSSELNVNALLLGDSALYLCASSPSSAFFYGYTFGSGTRLTVV.

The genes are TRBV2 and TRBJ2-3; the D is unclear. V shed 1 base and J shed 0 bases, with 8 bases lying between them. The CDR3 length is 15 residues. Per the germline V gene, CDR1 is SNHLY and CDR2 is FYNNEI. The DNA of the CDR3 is TGTGCCAGCAGTGAAGGGTCCACTAGCACAGATACGCAGTATTTT. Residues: CASSEGSTSTDTQYF.

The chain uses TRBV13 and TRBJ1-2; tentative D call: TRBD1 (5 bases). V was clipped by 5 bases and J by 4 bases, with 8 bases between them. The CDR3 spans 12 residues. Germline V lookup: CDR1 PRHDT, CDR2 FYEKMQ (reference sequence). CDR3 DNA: TGTGCCAGCAGCACCCAGGGCTATGGCTACACCTTC. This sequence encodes CASSTQGYGYTF.

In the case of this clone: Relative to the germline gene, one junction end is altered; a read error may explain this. As DNA, the CDR3 is TGTGCCAGCTCCGACAGGGTCGGCTTT. Its translation is CASSDRVGF. The chain is built from TRBV14 and TRBJ1-5, with 7 bases that match TRBD1. Germline V gene sequence: CDR1 SGHDN, CDR2 FVKESK. The CDR3 contains 9 residues.

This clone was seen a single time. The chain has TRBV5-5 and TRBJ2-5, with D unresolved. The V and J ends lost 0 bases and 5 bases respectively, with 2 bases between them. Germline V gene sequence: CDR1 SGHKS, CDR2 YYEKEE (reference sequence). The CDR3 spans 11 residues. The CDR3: CASSLDETQYF. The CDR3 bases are TGTGCCAGCAGCTTGGACGAGACCCAGTACTTC. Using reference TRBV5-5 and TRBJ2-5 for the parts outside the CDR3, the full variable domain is DAGVTQSPTHLIKTRGQQVTLRCSPISGHKSVSWYQQVLGQGPQFIFQYYEKEERGRGNFPDRFSARQFPNYSSELNVNALLLGDSALYLCASSLDETQYFGPGTRLLVL.

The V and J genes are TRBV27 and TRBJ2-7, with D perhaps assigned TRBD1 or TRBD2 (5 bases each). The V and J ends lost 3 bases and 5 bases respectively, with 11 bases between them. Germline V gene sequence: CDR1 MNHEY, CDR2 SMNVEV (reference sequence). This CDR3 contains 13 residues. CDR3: CASSLPGRDEQYF. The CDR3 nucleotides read TGTGCCAGCAGTTTGCCGGGACGCGACGAGCAGTACTTC.

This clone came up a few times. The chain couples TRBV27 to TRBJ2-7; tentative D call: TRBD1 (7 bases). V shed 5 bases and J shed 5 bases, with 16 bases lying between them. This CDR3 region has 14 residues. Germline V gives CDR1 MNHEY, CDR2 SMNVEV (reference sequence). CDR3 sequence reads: CASSHGGGRDEQYF. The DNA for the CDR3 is TGTGCCAGCAGTCATGGAGGGGGCAGAGACGAGCAGTACTTC.

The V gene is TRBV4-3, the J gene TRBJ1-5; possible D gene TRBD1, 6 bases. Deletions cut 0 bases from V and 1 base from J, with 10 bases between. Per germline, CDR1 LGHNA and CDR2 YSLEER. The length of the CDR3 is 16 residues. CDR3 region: CASSQDDRSSNQPQHF. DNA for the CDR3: TGCGCCAGCAGCCAAGACGACAGGTCAAGCAATCAGCCCCAGCATTTT.

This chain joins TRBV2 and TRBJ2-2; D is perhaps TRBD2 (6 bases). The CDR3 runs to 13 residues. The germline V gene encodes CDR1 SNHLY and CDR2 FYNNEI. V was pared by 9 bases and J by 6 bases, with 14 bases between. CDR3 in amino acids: CASHGSMAGELFF. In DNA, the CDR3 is TGTGCCAGTCACGGGAGTATGGCCGGGGAGCTGTTTTTT.

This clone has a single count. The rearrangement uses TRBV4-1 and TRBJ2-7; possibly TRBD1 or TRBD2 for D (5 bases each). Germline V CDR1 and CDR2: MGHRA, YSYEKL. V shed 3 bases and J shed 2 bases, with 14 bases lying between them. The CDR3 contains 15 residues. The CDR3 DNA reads TGCGCCAGCAGCCATGAGGGACGGAATCCCTACGAGCAGTACTTC. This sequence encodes CASSHEGRNPYEQYF.

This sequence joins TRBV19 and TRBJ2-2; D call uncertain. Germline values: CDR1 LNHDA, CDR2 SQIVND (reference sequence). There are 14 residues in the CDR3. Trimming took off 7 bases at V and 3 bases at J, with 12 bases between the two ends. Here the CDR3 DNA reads TGTGCCAGTACCCGAGCGTCCTACACCGGGGAGCTGTTTTTT. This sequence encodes CASTRASYTGELFF. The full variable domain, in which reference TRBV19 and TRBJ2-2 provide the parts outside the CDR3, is DGGITQSPKYLFRKEGQNVTLSCEQNLNHDAMYWYRQDPGQGLRLIYYSQIVNDFQKGDIAEGYSVSREKKESFPLTVTSAQKNPTAFYLCASTRASYTGELFFGEGSRLTVL.

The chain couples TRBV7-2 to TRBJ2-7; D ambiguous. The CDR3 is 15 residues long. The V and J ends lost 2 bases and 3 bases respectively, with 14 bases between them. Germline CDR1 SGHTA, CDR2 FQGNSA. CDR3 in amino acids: CASSLFLSELYEQYF. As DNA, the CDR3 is TGTGCCAGCAGCTTATTCCTCTCAGAGCTCTACGAGCAGTACTTC.

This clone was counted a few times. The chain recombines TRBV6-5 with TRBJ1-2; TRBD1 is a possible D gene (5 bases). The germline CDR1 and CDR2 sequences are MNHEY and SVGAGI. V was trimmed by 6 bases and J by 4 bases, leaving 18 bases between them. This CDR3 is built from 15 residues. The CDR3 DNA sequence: TGTGCCAGCAGCCCTGGACTCGGGGCGGTCTATGGCTACACCTTC. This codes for CASSPGLGAVYGYTF.

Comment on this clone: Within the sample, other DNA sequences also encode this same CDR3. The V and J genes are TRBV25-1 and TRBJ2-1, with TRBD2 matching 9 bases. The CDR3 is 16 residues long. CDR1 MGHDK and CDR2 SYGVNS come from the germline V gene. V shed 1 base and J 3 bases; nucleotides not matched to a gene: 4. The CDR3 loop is CASSELTSGLYNEQFF. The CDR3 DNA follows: TGTGCCAGCAGTGAATTGACTAGCGGACTCTACAATGAGCAGTTCTTC.

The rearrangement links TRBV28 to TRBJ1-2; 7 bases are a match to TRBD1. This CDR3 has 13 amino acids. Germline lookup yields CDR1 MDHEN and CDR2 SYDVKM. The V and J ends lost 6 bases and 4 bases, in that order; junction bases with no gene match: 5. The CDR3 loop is CASRDRSPYGYTF. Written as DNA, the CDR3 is TGTGCCAGCAGGGACAGGAGCCCCTATGGCTACACCTTC.

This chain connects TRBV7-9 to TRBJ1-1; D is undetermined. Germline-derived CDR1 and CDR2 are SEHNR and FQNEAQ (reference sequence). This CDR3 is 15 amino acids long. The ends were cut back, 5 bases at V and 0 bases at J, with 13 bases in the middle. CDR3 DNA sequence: TGTGCCAGCAGCCTGGCCGGCCGGATGAACACTGAAGCTTTCTTT. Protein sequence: CASSLAGRMNTEAFF. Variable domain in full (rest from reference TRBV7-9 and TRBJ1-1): DTGVSQNPRHKITKRGQNVTFRCDPISEHNRLYWYRQTLGQGPEFLTYFQNEAQLEKSRLLSDRFSAERPKGSFSTLEIQRTEQGDSAMYLCASSLAGRMNTEAFFGQGTRLTVV.

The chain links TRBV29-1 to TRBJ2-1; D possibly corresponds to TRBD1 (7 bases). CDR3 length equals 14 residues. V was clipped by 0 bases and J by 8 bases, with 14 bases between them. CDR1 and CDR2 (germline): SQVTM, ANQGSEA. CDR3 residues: CSVEDLDREDEQFF. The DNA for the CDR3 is TGCAGCGTTGAAGACCTAGACAGGGAGGATGAGCAGTTCTTC.

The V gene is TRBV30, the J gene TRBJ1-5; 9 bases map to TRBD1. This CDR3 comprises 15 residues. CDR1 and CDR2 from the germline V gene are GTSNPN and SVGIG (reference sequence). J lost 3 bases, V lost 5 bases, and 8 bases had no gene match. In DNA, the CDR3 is TGTGCCTGGGATCCCGGGACAGGGATCAATCAGCCCCAGCATTTT. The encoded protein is CAWDPGTGINQPQHF.

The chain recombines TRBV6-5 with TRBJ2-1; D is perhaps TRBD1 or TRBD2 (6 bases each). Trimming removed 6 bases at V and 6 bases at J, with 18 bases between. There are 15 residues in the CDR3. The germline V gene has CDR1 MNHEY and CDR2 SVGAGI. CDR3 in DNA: TGTGCCAGCAGCCGGGGGCCAAAGTCCGTCAATGAGCAGTTCTTC. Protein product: CASSRGPKSVNEQFF.